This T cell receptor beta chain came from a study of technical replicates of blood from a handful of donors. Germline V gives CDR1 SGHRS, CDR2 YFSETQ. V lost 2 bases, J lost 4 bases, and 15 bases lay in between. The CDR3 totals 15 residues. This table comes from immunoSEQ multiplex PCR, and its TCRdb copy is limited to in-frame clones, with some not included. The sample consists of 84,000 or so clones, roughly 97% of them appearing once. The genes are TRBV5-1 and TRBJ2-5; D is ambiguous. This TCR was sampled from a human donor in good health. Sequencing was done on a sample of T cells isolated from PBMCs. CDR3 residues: CASSLQRFSTETQYF. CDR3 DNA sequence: TGCGCCAGCAGCTTACAAAGATTCTCAACAGAGACCCAGTACTTC.